The TCR beta chain under discussion was sequenced for a study of T-cell memory formation after mild COVID-19. Looking at the study overall: Across donors, TCR clusters were largely donor specific.

This clonotype was picked up a small number of times. TCRdb fed the 5' RACE reads into MiXCR, producing one record per CDR3 protein. Seen here are 200,000 to 250,000 distinct CDR3 sequences, more than 8% observed once, and the top ten hold around 3.3%. V shed 6 bases, J shed 0 bases, and the junction held 5 bases outside the gene matches. The CDR3 has 15 residues. Germline V gene sequence: CDR1 LNHDA, CDR2 SQIVND (reference sequence). The receptor was derived from a young man who had mild COVID-19 (a few samples of this study predate the infection). Cell type and time point are not known. Sequencing was done on a sample of PBMCs or a T cell subset sorted from them (not recorded which). The chain has TRBV19 and TRBJ2-3; 8 positions match TRBD2. DNA for the CDR3: TGTGCCAGTAGCCTTAGCGGGATAAGCACAGATACGCAGTATTTT. It is translated as CASSLSGISTDTQYF.